This T cell receptor (beta chain) originates from a study of human thymus T cells. Notes on this clone: Antigen unknown.

TCRdb's table, derived via immunoSEQ multiplex PCR, lists solely in-frame clones and lacks some. The sample has tens of thousands of clones; roughly 94% are singletons. The CDR3 is 13 amino acids. The germline V gene has CDR1 WSHSY and CDR2 SAAADI. V was clipped by 4 bases and J by 2 bases; unmatched bases: 2. Resected material from corrective heart surgery provided the thymus tissue analysed. Study findings and constraints: Unrelated individuals had highly overlapping thymic repertoires, as reported in related research.

This TCR derives from a girl under two years old with a congenital heart defect but otherwise immunologically healthy. Sequencing used thymus tissue. The rearrangement links TRBV10-2 to TRBJ2-7; 7 bases align to TRBD1. CDR3 sequence: CASSGTGPYEQYF. The CDR3 nucleotides read TGCGCCAGCAGTGGGACAGGTCCCTACGAGCAGTACTTC.